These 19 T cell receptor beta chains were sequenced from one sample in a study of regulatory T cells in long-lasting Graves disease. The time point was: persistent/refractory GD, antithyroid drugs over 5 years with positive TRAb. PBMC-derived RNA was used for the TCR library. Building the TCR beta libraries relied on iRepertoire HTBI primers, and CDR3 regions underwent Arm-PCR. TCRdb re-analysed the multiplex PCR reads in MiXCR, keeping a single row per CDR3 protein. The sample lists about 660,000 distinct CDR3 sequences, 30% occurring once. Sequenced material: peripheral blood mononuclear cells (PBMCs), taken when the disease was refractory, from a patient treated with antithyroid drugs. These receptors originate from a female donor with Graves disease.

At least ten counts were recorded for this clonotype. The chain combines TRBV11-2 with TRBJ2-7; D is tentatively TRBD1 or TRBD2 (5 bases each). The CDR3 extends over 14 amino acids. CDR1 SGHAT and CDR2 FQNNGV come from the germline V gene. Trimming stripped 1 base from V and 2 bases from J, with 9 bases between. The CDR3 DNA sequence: TGTGCCAGCAGCTTAGTTCAGGGACCCTACGAGCAGTACTTC. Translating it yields CASSLVQGPYEQYF. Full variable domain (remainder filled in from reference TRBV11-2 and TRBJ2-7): EAGVAQSPRYKIIEKRQSVAFWCNPISGHATLYWYQQILGQGPKLLIQFQNNGVVDDSQLPKDRFSAERLKGVDSTLKIQPAKLEDSAVYLCASSLVQGPYEQYFGPGTRLTVT.

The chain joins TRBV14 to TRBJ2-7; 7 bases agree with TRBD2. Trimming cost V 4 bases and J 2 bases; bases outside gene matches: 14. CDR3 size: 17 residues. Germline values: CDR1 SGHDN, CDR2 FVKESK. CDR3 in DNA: TGTGCCAGCAGCCGCGGACTAGTGGGAGTCCCGACCTACGAGCAGTACTTC. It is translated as CASSRGLVGVPTYEQYF.

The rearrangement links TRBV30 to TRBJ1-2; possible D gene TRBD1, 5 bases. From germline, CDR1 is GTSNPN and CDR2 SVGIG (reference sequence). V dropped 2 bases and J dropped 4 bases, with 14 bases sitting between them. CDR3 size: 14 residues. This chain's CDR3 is CAWSRGRRSYGYTF. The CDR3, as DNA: TGTGCCTGGAGTCGGGGACGGAGAAGCTATGGCTACACCTTC.

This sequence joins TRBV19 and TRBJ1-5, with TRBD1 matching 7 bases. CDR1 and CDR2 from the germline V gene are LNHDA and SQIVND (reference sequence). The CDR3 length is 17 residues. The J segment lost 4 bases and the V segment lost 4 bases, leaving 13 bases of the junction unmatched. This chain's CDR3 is CASSTPTGRWENQPQHF. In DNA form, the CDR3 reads TGTGCCAGTAGTACGCCGACAGGGAGGTGGGAGAATCAGCCCCAGCATTTT.

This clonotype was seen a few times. CDR3: CAIQPGTSGEGPIVGELFF. The CDR3 DNA follows: TGTGCCATCCAACCCGGGACTAGCGGAGAGGGCCCAATTGTCGGGGAGCTGTTTTTT. The chain employs TRBV2 and TRBJ2-2; 11 bases line up with TRBD2. Germline lookup yields CDR1 SNHLY and CDR2 FYNNEI. J was trimmed by 7 bases and V by 10 bases; bases with no gene match: 23. The CDR3 covers 19 residues.

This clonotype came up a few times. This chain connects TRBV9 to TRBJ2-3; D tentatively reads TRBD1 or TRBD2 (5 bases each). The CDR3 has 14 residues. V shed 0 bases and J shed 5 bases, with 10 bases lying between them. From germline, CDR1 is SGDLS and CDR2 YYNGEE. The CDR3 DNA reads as TGTGCCAGCAGCGTAGCCCCGAGGGGAGATACGCAGTATTTT. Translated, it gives CASSVAPRGDTQYF.

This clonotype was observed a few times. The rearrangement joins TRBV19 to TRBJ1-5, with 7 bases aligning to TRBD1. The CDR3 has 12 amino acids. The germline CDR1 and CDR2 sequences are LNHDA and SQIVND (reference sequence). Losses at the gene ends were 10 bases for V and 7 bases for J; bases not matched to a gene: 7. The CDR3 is CAIRQGGQPQHF. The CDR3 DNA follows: TGTGCCATACGACAGGGCGGCCAGCCCCAGCATTTT.

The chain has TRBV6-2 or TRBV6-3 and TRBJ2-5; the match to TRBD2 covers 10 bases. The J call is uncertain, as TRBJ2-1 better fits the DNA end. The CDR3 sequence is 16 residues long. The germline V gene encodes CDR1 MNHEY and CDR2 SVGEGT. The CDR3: CASTKMGTSAYNEQFF. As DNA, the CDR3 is TGTGCCAGCACCAAAATGGGGACTAGCGCCTACAATGAGCAGTTCTTC.

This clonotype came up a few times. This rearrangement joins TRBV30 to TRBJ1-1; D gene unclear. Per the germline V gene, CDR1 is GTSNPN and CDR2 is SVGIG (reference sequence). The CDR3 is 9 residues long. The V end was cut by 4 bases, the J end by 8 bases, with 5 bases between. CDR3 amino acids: CAWKVEAFF. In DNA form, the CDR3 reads TGTGCCTGGAAGGTCGAAGCTTTCTTT.

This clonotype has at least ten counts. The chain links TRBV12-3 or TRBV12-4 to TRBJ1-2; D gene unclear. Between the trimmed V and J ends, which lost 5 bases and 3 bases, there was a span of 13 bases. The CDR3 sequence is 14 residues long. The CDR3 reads CASSRAGTYYGYTF. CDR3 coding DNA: TGTGCCAGCAGTCGGGCAGGCACCTACTATGGCTACACCTTC.

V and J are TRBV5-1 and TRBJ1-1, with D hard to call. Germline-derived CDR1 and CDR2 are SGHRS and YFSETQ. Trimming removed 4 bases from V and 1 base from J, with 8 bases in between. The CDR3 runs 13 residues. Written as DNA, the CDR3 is TGCGCCAGCAGCCCGGTTCCGAACACTGAAGCTTTCTTT. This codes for CASSPVPNTEAFF.

The CDR3 coding sequence is TGTGCCAGCAGCTCCTACGTCGGACAGAAAGATGGCTACACCTTC. Its protein product is CASSSYVGQKDGYTF. The gene calls are TRBV7-9 and TRBJ1-2, with D possibly TRBD1 on 6 matching bases. CDR3 size: 15 residues. The V gene lost 4 bases and the J gene lost 6 bases, with 18 bases spanning the gap. From germline, CDR1 is SEHNR and CDR2 FQNEAQ (reference sequence).

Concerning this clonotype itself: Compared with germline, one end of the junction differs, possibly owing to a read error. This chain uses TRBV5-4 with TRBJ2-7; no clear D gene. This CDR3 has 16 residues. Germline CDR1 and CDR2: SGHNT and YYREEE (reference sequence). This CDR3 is CASSQGPILVAYEQYF. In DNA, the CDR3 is TGCGCCAGCAGCCAAGGCCCCATTTTGGTGGCCTACGAGCAGTACTTC.

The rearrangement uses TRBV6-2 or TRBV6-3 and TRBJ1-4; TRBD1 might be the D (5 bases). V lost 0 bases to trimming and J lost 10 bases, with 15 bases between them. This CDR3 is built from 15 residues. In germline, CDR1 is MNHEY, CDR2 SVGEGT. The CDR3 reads CASSYSGQGHGKLFF. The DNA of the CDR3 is TGTGCCAGCAGTTACTCTGGGCAGGGCCATGGAAAACTGTTTTTT.

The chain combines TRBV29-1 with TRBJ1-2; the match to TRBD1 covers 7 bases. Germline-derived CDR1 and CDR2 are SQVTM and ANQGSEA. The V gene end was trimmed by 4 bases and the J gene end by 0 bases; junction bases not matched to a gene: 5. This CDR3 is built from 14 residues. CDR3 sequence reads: CSVGDRASNYGYTF. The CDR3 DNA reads TGCAGCGTTGGTGACAGGGCGTCTAACTATGGCTACACCTTC.

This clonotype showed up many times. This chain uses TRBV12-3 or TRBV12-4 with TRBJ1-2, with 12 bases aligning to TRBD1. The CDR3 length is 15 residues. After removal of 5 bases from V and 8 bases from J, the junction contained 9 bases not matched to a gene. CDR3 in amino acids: CASSLEGQGARGYTF. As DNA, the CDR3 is TGTGCCAGCAGTCTGGAGGGACAGGGGGCGCGGGGCTACACCTTC.

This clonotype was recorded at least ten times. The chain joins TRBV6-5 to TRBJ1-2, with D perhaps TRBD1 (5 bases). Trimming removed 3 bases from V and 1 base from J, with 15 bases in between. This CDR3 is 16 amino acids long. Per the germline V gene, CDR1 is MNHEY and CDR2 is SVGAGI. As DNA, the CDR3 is TGTGCCAGCAGTTATCCCCCAGGGAGGGGTAACTATGGCTACACCTTC. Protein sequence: CASSYPPGRGNYGYTF.

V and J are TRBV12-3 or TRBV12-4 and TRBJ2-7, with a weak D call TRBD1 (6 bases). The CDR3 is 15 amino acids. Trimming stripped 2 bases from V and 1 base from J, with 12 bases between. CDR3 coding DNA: TGTGCCAGCAGTTTAATCAGGGGTGAGTCCTACGAGCAGTACTTC. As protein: CASSLIRGESYEQYF.

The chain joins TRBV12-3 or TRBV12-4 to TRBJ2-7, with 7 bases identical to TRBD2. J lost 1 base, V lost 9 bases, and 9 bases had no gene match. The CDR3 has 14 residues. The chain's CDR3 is CASKIGTKSYEQYF. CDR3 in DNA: TGTGCCAGTAAAATCGGGACTAAATCCTACGAGCAGTACTTC.